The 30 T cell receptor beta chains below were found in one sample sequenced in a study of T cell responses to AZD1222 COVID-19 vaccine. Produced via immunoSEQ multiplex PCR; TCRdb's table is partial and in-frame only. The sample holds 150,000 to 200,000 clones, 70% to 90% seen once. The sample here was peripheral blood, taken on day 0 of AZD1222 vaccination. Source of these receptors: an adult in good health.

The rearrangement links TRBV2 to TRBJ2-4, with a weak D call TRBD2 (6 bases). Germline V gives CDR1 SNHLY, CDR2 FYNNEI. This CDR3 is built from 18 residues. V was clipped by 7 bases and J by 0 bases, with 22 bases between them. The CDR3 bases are TGTGCCAGCAACCAACCGCAGGGAGGAGGGCTAGCCAAAAACATTCAGTACTTC. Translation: CASNQPQGGGLAKNIQYF. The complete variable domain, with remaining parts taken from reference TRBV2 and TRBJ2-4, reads EPEVTQTPSHQVTQMGQEVILRCVPISNHLYFYWYRQILGQKVEFLVSFYNNEISEKSEIFDDQFSVERPDGSNFTLKIRSTKLEDSAMYFCASNQPQGGGLAKNIQYFGAGTRLSVL.

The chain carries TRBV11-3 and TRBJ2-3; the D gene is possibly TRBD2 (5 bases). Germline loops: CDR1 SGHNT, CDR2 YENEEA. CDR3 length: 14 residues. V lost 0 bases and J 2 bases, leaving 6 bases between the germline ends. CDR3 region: CASSLDDYTDTQYF. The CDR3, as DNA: TGTGCCAGCAGCTTAGACGACTACACAGATACGCAGTATTTT.

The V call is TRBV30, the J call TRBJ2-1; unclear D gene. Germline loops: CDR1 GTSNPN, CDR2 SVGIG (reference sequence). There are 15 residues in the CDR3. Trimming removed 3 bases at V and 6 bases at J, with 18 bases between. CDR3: CAWSVGFGSVNEQFF. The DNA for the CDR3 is TGTGCCTGGAGCGTAGGATTTGGAAGTGTCAATGAGCAGTTCTTC.

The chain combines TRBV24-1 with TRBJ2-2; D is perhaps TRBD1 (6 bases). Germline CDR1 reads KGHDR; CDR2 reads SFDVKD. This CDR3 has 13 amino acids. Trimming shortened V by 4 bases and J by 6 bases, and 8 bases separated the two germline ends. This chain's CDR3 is CATSDYRAGELFF. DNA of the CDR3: TGTGCCACCAGTGACTACAGGGCCGGGGAGCTGTTTTTT.

CDR3 loop: CASSLDRGYTEAFF. CDR3 coding DNA: TGTGCCAGCAGCTTAGACAGGGGGTACACTGAAGCTTTCTTT. This rearrangement joins TRBV7-2 to TRBJ1-1; 8 positions agree with TRBD1. Trimming removed 1 base from V and 3 bases from J; junction bases left unmatched: 1. The CDR3 contains 14 residues. The germline V gene has CDR1 SGHTA and CDR2 FQGNSA.

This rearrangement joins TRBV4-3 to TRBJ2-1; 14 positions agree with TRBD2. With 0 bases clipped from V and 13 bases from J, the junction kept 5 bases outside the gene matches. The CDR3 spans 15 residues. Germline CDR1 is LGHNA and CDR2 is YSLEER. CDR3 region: CASSQDRGLAGVQFF. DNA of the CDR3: TGCGCCAGCAGCCAAGATAGGGGACTAGCGGGGGTACAGTTCTTC.

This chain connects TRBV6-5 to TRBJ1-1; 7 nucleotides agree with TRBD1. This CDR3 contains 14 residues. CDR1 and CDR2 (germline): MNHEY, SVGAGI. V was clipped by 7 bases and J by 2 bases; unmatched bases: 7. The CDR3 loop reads CASNRQGGNTEAFF. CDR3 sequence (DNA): TGTGCCAGCAATAGACAGGGAGGTAACACTGAAGCTTTCTTT.

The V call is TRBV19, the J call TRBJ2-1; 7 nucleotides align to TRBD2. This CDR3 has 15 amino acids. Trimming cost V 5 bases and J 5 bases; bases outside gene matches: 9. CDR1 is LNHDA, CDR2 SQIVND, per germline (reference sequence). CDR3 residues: CASSFLTSSHNEQFF. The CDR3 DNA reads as TGTGCCAGTAGTTTTCTGACTAGCAGCCACAATGAGCAGTTCTTC.

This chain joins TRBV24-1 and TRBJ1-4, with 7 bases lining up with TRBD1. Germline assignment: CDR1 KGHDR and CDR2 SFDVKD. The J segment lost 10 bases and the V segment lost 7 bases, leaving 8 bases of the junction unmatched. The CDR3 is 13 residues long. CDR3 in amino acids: CATRGGARGKLFF. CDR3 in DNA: TGTGCCACCAGAGGGGGCGCGAGGGGAAAACTGTTTTTT.

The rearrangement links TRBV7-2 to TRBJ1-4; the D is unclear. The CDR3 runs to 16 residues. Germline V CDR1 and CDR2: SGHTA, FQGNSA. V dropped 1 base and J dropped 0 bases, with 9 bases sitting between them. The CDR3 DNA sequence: TGTGCCAGCAGCTTAGTGTCGGCAGCAACTAATGAAAAACTGTTTTTT. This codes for CASSLVSAATNEKLFF.

In DNA form, the CDR3 reads TGCAGTGCTAGTGGAGACATCCACAATGAGCAGTTCTTC. This encodes CSASGDIHNEQFF. This sequence joins TRBV20-1 and TRBJ2-1; no reliable D call. This CDR3 region has 13 residues. Per the germline V gene, CDR1 is DFQATT and CDR2 is SNEGSKA (reference sequence). V was pared by 3 bases and J by 5 bases, with 11 bases between.

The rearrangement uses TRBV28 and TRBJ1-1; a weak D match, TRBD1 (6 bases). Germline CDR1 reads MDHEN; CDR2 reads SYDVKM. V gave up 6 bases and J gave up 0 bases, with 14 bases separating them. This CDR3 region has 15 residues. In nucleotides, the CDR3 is TGTGCCAGCAGGGTTCCGGGACAACTGAACACTGAAGCTTTCTTT. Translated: CASRVPGQLNTEAFF. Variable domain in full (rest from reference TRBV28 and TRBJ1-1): DVKVTQSSRYLVKRTGEKVFLECVQDMDHENMFWYRQDPGLGLRLIYFSYDVKMKEKGDIPEGYSVSREKKERFSLILESASTNQTSMYLCASRVPGQLNTEAFFGQGTRLTVV.

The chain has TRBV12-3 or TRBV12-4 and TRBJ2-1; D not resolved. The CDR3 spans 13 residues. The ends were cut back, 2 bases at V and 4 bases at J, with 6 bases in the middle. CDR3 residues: CASSLSRYNEQFF. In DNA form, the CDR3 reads TGTGCCAGCAGTTTATCCAGATACAATGAGCAGTTCTTC.

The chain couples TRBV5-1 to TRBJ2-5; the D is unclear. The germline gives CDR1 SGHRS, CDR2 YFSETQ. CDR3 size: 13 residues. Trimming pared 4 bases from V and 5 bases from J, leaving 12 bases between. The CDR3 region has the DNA TGCGCCAGCAGCCTACCCGACCGGGAGACCCAGTACTTC. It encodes CASSLPDRETQYF.

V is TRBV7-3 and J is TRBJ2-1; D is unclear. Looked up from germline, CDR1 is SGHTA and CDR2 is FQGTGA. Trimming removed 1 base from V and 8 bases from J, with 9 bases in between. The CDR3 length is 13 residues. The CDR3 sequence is CASSLSGLDEQFF. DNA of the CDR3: TGTGCCAGCAGCTTAAGTGGTCTAGATGAGCAGTTCTTC.

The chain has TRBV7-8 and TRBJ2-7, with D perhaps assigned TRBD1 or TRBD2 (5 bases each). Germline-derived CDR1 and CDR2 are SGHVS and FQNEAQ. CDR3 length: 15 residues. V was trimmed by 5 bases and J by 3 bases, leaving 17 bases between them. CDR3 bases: TGTGCCAGCAGCCCGTCCGTAGGGACGCACTACGAGCAGTACGTC. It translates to CASSPSVGTHYEQYV.

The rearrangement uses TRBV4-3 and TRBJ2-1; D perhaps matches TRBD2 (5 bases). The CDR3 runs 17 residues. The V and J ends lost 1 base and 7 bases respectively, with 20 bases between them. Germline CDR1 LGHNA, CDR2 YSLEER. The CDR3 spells CASSQAPSTGLWNEQFF. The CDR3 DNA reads TGCGCCAGCAGCCAAGCCCCTTCTACGGGATTGTGGAATGAGCAGTTCTTC.

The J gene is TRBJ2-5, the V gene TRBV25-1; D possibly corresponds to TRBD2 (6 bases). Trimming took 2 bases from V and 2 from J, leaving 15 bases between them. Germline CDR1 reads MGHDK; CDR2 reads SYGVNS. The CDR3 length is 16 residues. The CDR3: CASSEGGLARQETQYF. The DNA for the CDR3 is TGTGCCAGCAGTGAAGGTGGGCTAGCGCGACAAGAGACCCAGTACTTC.

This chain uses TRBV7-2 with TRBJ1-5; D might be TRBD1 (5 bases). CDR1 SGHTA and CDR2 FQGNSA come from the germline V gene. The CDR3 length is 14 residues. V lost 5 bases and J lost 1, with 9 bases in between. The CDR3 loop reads CASSGDGSNQPQHF. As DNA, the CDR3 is TGTGCCAGCAGCGGGGACGGAAGCAATCAGCCCCAGCATTTT.

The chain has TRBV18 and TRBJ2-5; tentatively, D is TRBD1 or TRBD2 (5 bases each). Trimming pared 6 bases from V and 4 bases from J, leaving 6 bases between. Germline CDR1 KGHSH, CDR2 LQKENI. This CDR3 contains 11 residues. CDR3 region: CASSGVETQYF. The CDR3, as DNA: TGTGCCAGCTCGGGGGTAGAGACCCAGTACTTC.

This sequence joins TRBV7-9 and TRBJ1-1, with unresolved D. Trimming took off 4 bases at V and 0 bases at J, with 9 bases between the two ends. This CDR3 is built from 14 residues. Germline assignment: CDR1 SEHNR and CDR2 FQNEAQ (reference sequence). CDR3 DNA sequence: TGTGCCAGCAGCTCCTATGATGTGAACACTGAAGCTTTCTTT. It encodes CASSSYDVNTEAFF.

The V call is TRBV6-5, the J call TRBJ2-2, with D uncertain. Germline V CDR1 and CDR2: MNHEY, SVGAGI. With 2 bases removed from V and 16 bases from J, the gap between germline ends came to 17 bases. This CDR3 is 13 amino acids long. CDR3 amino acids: CASSYRVSSGPFF. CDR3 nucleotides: TGTGCCAGCAGTTACCGGGTCTCCTCAGGTCCGTTTTTT.

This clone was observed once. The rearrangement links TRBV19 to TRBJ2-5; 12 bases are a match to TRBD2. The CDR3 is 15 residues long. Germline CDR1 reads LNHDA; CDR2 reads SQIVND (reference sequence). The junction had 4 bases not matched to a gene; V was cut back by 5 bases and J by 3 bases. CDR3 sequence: CASSPGLAGKETQYF. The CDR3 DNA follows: TGTGCCAGTAGTCCAGGACTAGCGGGAAAAGAGACCCAGTACTTC.

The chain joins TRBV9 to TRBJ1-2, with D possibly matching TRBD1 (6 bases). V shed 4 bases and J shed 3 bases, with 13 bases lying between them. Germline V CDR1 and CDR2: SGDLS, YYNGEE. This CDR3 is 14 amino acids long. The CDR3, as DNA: TGTGCCAGCAGCCCTAGGACAGCAGACTATGGCTACACCTTC. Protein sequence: CASSPRTADYGYTF.

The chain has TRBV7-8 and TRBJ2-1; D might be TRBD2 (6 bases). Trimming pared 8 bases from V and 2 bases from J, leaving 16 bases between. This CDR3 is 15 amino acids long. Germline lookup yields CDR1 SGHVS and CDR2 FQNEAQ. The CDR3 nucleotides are TGTGCCAGCGGGTCAGGGCGGGGAACCTACAATGAGCAGTTCTTC. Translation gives CASGSGRGTYNEQFF.

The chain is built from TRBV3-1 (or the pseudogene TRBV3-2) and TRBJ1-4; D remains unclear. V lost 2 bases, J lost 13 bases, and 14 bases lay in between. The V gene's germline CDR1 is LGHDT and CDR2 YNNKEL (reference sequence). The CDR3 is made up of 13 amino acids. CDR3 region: CASSQSRPPGLFF. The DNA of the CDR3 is TGTGCCAGCAGCCAAAGCAGGCCGCCGGGACTGTTTTTT.

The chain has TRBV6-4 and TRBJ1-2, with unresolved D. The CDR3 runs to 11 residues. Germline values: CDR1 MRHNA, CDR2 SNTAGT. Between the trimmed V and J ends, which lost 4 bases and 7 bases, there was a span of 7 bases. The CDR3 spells CASSGMGGYTF. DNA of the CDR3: TGTGCCAGCAGTGGAATGGGTGGCTACACCTTC.

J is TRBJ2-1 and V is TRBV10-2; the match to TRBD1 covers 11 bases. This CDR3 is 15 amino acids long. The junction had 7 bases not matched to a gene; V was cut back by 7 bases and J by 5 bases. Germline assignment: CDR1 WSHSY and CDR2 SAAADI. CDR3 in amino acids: CASNKDRGQDNEQFF. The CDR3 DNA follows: TGCGCCAGCAACAAGGACAGGGGGCAGGACAATGAGCAGTTCTTC.

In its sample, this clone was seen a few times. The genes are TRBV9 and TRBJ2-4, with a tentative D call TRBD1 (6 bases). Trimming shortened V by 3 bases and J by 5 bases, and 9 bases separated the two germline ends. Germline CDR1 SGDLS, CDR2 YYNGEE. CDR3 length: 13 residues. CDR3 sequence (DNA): TGTGCCAGCAGCGACAGGGCCGAAAACATTCAGTACTTC. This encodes CASSDRAENIQYF.

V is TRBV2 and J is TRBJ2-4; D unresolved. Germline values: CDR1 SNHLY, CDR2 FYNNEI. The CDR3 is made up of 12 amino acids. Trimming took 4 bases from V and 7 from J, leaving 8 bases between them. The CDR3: CASSARRNIQYF. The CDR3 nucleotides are TGTGCCAGCAGTGCTAGGCGGAACATTCAGTACTTC.